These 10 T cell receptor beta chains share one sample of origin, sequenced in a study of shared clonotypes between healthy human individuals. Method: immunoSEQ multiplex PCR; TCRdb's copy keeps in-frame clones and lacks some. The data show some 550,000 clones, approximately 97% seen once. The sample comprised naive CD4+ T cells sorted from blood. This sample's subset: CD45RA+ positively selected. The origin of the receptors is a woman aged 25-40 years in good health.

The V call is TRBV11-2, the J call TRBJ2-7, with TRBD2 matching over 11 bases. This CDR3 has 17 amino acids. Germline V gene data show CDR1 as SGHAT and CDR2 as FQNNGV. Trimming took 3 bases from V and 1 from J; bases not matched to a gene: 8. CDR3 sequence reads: CASSFGYLAGGSYEQYF. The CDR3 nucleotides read TGTGCCAGCAGCTTCGGATACCTAGCGGGAGGTTCCTACGAGCAGTACTTC.

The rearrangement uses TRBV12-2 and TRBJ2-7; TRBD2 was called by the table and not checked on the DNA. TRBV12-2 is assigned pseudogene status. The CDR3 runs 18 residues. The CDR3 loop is CASRLAGDPRRPSYEQYF. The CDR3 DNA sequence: TGTGCAAGTCGCTTAGCGGGAGATCCTCGTCGACCCAGCTACGAGCAGTACTTC.

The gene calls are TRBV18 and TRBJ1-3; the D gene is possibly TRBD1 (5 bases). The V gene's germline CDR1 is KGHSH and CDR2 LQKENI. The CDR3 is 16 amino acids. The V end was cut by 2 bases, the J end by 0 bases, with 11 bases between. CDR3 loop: CASSPEDGGSGNTIYF. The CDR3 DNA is TGTGCCAGCTCACCAGAGGACGGGGGCTCTGGAAACACCATATATTTT. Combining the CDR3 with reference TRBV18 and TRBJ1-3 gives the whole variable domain NAGVMQNPRHLVRRRGQEARLRCSPMKGHSHVYWYRQLPEEGLKFMVYLQKENIIDESGMPKERFSAEFPKEGPSILRIQQVVRGDSAAYFCASSPEDGGSGNTIYFGEGSWLTVV.

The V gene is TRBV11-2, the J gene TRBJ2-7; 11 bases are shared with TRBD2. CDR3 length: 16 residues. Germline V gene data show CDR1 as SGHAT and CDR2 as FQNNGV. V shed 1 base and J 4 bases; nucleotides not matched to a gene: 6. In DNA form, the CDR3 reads TGTGCCAGCAGCTTAGGAGGGACTAGCGGAACATACGAGCAGTACTTC. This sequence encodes CASSLGGTSGTYEQYF.

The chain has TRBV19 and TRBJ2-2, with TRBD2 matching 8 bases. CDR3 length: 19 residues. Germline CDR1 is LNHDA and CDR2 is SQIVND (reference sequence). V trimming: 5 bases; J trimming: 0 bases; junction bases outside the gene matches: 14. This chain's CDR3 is CASSGFRGSGSSNTGELFF. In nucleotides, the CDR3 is TGTGCCAGTAGTGGCTTCCGCGGGAGCGGGAGCTCGAACACCGGGGAGCTGTTTTTT.

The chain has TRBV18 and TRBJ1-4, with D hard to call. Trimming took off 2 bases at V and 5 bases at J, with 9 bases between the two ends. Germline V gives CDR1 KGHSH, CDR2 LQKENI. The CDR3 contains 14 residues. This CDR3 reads CASSPGRSNEKLFF. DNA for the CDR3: TGTGCCAGCTCACCAGGGCGGTCCAATGAAAAACTGTTTTTT.

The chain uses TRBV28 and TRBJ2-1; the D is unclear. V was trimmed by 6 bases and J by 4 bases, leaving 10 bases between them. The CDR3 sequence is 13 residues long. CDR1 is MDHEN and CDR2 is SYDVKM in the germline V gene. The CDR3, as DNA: TGTGCCAGCAGGCAGACGGGTTACAATGAGCAGTTCTTC. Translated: CASRQTGYNEQFF.

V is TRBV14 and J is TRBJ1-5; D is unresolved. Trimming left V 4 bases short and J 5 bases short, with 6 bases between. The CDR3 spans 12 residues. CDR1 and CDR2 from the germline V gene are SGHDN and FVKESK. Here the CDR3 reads CASSLADQPQHF. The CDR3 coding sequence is TGTGCCAGCAGCCTAGCGGATCAGCCCCAGCATTTT.

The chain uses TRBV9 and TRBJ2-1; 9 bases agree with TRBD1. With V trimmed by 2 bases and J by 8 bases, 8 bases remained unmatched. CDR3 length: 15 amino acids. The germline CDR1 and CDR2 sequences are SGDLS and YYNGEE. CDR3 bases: TGTGCCAGCAGCGTGACCGGGACAGGGATGGATGAGCAGTTCTTC. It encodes CASSVTGTGMDEQFF.

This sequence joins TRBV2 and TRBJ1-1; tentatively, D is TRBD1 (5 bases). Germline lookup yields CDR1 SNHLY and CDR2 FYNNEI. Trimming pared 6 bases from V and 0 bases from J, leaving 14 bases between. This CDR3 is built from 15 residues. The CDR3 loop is CASRAGGPVNTEAFF. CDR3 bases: TGTGCCAGCAGGGCCGGGGGTCCGGTGAACACTGAAGCTTTCTTT.